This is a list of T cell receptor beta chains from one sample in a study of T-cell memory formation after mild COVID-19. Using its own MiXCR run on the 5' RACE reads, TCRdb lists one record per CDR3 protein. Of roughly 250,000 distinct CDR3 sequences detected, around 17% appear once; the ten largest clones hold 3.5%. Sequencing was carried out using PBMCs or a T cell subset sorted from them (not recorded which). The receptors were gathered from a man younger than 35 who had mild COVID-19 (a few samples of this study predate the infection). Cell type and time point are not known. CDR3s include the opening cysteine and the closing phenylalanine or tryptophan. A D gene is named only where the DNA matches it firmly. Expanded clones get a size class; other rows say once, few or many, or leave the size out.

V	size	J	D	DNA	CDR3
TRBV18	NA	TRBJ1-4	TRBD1	TGTGCCAGCTCACCTCGACAGGGTCAGGGTGAAAAACTGTTTTTT	CASSPRQGQGEKLFF
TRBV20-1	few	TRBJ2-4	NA	TGCAGTGGTACAGGGACTCGGTGGAACATTCAGTACTTC	CSGTGTRWNIQYF
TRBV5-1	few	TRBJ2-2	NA	TGCGCCAGCAGCTTGGGACATGGCACCGGGGAGCTGTTTTTT	CASSLGHGTGELFF
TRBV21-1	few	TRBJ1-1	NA	TGTGCCAGCAGCAAAGACAGGGTGAACACTGAAGCTTTCTTT	CASSKDRVNTEAFF
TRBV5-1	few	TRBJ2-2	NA	TGCGCCAGCAGCCCTGCGGGGAACACCGGGGAGCTGTTTTTT	CASSPAGNTGELFF
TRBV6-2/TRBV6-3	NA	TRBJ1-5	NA	TGTGCCAGCAGTTCCCGGACGGGCAATCAGCCCCAGCATTTT	CASSSRTGNQPQHF
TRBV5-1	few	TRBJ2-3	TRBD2	TGCGCCAGCAGCTTCGGGACTAACACAGATACGCAGTATTTT	CASSFGTNTDTQYF
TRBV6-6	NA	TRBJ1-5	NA	TGTGCCATCTCTGGGTACACGGATCAGCCCCAGCATTTT	CAISGYTDQPQHF
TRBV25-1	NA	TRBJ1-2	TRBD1	TGTGCCAGCAGTGATTCGGGACAGGGGTTCGGCTACACCTTC	CASSDSGQGFGYTF
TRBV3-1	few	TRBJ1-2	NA	TGTGCCAGCAGCGCGTCAGAACAGACCTATGGCTACACCTTC	CASSASEQTYGYTF
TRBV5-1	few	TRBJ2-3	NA	TGCGCCAGCAGCTTGGATCAGGATCAGGGTACGCAGTATTTT	CASSLDQDQGTQYF
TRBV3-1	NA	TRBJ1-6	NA	TGTGCCAGCAGGGGACAAACCCGGTCACCCCTCCACTTT	CASRGQTRSPLHF
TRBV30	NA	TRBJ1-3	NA	TGTGCCTGGAGTTTTGGGACGGCGGTGACCATATATTTT	CAWSFGTAVTIYF
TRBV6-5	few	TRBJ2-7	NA	TGTGCCAGCAGTTTCGCCGGGAATTCCTTTTACGAGCAGTACTTC	CASSFAGNSFYEQYF
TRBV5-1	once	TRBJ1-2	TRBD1	TGCGCCAGCAGCTTGATCCAGGGACAGGGGAATTTGGCCTTC	CASSLIQGQGNLAF
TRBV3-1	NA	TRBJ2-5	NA	TGTGCCAGCAGTCGAAATTTGGGGGCAGTGGAGACCCAGTACTTC	CASSRNLGAVETQYF
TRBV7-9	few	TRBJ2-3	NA	TGTGCCAGCAGCTTCGGTTTCGACACAGATACGCAGTATTTT	CASSFGFDTDTQYF
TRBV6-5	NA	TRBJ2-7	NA	TGTGCCAGCAGCCCCCTCCGTGGAGCGCAGTACTTC	CASSPLRGAQYF
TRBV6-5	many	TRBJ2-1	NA	TGTGCCAGCAGTTACGGGATAAACTCCTACAATGAGCAGTTCTTC	CASSYGINSYNEQFF
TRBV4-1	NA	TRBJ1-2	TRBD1	TGCGCCAGCAGCCAACCCGGGACAGGGGACTATGGCTACACCTTC	CASSQPGTGDYGYTF
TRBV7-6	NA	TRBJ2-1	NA	TGTGCCAGCAGCTTAGAGACTAGTAAAAGGAGCAATGAGCAGTTCTTC	CASSLETSKRSNEQFF
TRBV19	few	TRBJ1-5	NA	TGTGCCAGTAGTGGAAACCGAAATCAGCCCCAGCATTTT	CASSGNRNQPQHF
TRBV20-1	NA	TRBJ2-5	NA	TGCAGTGCTAGGGACCCGCGGAGGGAGACCCAGTACTTC	CSARDPRRETQYF
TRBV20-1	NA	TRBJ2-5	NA	TGCAGTGCTAGAGAAGGGACCCTCAGGGAGACCCAGTACTTC	CSAREGTLRETQYF
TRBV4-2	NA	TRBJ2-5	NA	TGTGCCAGCAGCCAAGGGGGCTCGTCCCGGGAGACCCAGTACTTC	CASSQGGSSRETQYF
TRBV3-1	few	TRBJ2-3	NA	TGTGCCAGCAGCCAGCAGTGGGGGCGCAGGGCACCCCCGGCCCCTAGCACAGATACGCAGTATTTT	CASSQQWGRRAPPAPSTDTQYF
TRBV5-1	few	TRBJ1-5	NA	TGCGCCAGCAGCCTTTCAGCACAGGGAGAGGGTCAGCCCCAGCATTTT	CASSLSAQGEGQPQHF
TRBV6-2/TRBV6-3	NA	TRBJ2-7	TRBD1	TGTGCCAGCATCCCACGGGGACAGAACTACGAGCAGTACTTC	CASIPRGQNYEQYF
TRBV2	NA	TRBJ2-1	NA	TGTGCCACCCAACCCAGGAGCTCCTACAATGAGCAGTTCTTC	CATQPRSSYNEQFF
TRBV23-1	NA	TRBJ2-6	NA	TGCGCCAGCAGTCAATATTGCCACGCTGGGGCCAACGTCCTGACTTTC	CASSQYCHAGANVLTF
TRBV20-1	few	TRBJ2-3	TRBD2	TGCAGTGCCATTTCCCTAGCGGGGGGCACAGATACGCAGTATTTT	CSAISLAGGTDTQYF
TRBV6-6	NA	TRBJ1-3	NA	TGTGCCAGCAGTTCCCAGACGGGGCACTCTGGAAACACCATATATTTT	CASSSQTGHSGNTIYF
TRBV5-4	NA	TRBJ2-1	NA	TGTGCCAGCAGCCCATGGGGTCGGCACAATGAGCAGTTCTTC	CASSPWGRHNEQFF
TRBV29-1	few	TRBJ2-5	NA	TGCAGCGTGGCCGGGACATACCAAGAGACCCAGTACTTC	CSVAGTYQETQYF
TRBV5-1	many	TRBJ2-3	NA	TGCGCCAGCAGCTTGGACGGGGTCGTGATGCTCCGCACAGATACGCAGTATTTT	CASSLDGVVMLRTDTQYF
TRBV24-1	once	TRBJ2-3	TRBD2	TGTGCCACCAGTGAGTCCGGGACTAGCGGGGGGAGCACAGATACGCAGTATTTT	CATSESGTSGGSTDTQYF
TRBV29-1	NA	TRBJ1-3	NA	TGCAGCGTTGAAGTCGCTGGAAACACCATATATTTT	CSVEVAGNTIYF
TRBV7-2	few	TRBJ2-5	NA	TGTGCCAGCACCCTCCTTGGTGGGAAAGAGACCCAGTACTTC	CASTLLGGKETQYF
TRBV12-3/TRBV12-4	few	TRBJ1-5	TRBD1	TGTGCCAGCAGTTTAGGCCAGGGGGCTCGTCAGCCCCAGCATTTT	CASSLGQGARQPQHF
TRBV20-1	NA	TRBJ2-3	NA	TGCAGTGCTAGTAAAGGGGATACGCAGTATTTT	CSASKGDTQYF
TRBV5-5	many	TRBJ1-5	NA	TGTGCCAGCAGCTTGATGAGCAATCAGCCCCAGCATTTT	CASSLMSNQPQHF
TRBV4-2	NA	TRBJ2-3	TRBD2	TGTGCCAGCAGCCAAGCCCTAGCGGGGGGGATCACAGATACGCAGTATTTT	CASSQALAGGITDTQYF
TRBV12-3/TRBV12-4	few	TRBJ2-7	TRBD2	TGTGCCAGCAGCGGGACTAGTCCCTACGAGCAGTACTTC	CASSGTSPYEQYF
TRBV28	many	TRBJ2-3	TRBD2	TGTGCCAGCAGTGAAGCGGGGGGCCGGACAGATACGCAGTATTTT	CASSEAGGRTDTQYF
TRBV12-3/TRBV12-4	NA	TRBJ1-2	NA	TGTGCCAGCAGTAGCGGTAGGGCCCGCGGCTACACCTTC	CASSSGRARGYTF
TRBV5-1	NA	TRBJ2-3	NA	TGCGCCACCAGGAAAACTAGCACAGATACGCAGTATTTT	CATRKTSTDTQYF
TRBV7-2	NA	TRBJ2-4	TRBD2	TGTGCCAGCAGCGCTTCGCGGGGGGGCGGGAACATTCAGTACTTC	CASSASRGGGNIQYF
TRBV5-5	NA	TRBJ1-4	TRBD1	TGTGCCAGCAGGCCGGGACAGAGTAATGAAAAACTGTTTTTT	CASRPGQSNEKLFF
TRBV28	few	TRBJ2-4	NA	TGTGCCAGCAGCCCTTCGGGACCTATGGGGGACATTCAGTACTTC	CASSPSGPMGDIQYF
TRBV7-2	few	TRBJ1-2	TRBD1	TGTGCCAGCAGCTTCCCGGGACAGGGGATCTATGGCTACACCTTC	CASSFPGQGIYGYTF
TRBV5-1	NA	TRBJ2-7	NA	TGCGCCAGCGCGCCTGGGAGTGAGTTTAGGTACGAGCAGTACTTC	CASAPGSEFRYEQYF
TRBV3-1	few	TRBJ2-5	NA	TGTGCCAGCAGCCAAGTGGCAGGCGAACAGACCCAGTACTTC	CASSQVAGEQTQYF
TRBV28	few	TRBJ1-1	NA	TGTGCCAGCAGTCTAGCCGGGAGGTTGGCTTTCTTT	CASSLAGRLAFF
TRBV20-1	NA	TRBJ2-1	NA	TGCAGTGCCTTCGGGGCAGCGGAGTACAATGAGCAGTTCTTC	CSAFGAAEYNEQFF
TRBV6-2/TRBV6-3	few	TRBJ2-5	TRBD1	TGTGCCAGCAGTGGACAGGGTTCAGAGACCCAGTACTTC	CASSGQGSETQYF
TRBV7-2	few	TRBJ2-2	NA	TGTGCCAGCAGCTTAGTTGCCGAGGGACCCGGGGAGCTGTTTTTT	CASSLVAEGPGELFF